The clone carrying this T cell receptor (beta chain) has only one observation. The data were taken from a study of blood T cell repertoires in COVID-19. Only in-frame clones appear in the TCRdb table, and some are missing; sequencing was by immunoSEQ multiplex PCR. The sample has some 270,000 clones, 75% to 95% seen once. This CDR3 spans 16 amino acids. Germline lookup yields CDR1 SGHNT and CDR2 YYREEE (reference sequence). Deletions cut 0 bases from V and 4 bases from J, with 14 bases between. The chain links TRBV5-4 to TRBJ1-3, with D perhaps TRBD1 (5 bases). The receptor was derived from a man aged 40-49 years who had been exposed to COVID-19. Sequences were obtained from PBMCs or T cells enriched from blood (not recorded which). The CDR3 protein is CASSLASQGGGNTIYF. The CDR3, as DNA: TGTGCCAGCAGCTTGGCGAGTCAGGGCGGAGGAAACACCATATATTTT.